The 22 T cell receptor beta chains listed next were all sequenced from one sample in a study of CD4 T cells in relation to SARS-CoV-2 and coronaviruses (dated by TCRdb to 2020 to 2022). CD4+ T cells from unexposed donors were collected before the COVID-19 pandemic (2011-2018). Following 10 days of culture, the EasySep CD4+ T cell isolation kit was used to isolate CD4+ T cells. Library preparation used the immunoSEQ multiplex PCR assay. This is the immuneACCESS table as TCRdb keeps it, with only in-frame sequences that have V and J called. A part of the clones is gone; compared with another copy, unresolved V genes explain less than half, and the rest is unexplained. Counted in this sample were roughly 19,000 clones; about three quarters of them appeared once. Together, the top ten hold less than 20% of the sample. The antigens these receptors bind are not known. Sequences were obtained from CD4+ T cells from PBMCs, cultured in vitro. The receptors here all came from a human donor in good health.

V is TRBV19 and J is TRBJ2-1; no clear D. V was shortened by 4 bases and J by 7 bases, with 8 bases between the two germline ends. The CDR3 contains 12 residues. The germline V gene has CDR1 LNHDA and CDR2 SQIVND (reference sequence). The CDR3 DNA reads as TGTGCCAGTAGTACCTCAGAGAATGAGCAGTTCTTC. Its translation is CASSTSENEQFF.

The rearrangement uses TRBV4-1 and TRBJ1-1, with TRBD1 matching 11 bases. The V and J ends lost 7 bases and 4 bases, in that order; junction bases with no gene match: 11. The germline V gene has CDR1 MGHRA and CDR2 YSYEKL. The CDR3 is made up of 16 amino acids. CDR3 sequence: CASNPRTGGFITEAFF. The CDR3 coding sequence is TGCGCCAGCAACCCCCGGACAGGGGGCTTCATCACTGAAGCTTTCTTT.

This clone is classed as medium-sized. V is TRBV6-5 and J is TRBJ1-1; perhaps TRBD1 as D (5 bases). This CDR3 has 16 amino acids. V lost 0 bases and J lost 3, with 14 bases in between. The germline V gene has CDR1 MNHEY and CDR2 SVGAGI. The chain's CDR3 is CASSYSKGLGDTEAFF. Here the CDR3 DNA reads TGTGCCAGCAGTTACTCCAAAGGGTTGGGGGACACTGAAGCTTTCTTT.

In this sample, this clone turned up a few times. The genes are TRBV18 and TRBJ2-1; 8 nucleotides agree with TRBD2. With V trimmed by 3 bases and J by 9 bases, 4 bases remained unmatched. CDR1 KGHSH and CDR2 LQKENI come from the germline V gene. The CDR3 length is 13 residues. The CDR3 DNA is TGTGCCAGCTCACCGGGACGGGAGGGTGAGCAGTTCTTC. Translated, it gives CASSPGREGEQFF.

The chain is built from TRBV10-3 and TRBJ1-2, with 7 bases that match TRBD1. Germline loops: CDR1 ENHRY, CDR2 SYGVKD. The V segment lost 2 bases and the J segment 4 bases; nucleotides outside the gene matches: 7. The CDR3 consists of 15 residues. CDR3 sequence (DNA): TGTGCCATCAGTGAGGGAGGCAGGGGGACCTATGGCTACACCTTC. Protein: CAISEGGRGTYGYTF.

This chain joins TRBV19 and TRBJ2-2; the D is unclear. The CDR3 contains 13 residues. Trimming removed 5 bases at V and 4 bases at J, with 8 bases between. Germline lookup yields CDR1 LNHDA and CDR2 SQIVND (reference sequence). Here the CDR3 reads CASSGRITGELFF. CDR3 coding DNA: TGTGCCAGTAGTGGCAGGATCACCGGGGAGCTGTTTTTT. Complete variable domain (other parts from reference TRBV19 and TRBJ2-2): DGGITQSPKYLFRKEGQNVTLSCEQNLNHDAMYWYRQDPGQGLRLIYYSQIVNDFQKGDIAEGYSVSREKKESFPLTVTSAQKNPTAFYLCASSGRITGELFFGEGSRLTVL.

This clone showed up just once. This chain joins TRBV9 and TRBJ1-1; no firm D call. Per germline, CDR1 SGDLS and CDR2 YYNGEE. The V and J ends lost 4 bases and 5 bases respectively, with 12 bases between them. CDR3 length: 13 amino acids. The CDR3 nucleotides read TGTGCCAGCAGCTCGGGCGTTTGGACTGAAGCTTTCTTT. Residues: CASSSGVWTEAFF. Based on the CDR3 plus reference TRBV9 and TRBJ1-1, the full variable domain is DSGVTQTPKHLITATGQRVTLRCSPRSGDLSVYWYQQSLDQGLQFLIQYYNGEERAKGNILERFSAQQFPDLHSELNLSSLELGDSALYFCASSSGVWTEAFFGQGTRLTVV.

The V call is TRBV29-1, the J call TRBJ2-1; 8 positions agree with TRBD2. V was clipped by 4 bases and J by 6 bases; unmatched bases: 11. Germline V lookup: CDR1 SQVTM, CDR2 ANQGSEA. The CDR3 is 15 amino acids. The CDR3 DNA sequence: TGCAGCGTTGGATCCCTAGCGGGCGTACCCAATGAGCAGTTCTTC. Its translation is CSVGSLAGVPNEQFF.

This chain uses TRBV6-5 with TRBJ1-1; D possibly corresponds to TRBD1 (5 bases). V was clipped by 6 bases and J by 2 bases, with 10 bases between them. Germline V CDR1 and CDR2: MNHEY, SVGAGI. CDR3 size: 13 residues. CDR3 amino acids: CASRGTANTEAFF. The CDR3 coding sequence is TGTGCCAGCAGAGGGACGGCTAACACTGAAGCTTTCTTT.

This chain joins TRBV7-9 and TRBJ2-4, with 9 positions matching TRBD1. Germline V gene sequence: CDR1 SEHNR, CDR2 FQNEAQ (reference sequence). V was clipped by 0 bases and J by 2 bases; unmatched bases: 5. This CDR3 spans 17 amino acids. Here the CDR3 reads CASSLAQGAGSKNIQYF. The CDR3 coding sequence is TGTGCCAGCAGCTTAGCACAGGGGGCAGGGTCCAAAAACATTCAGTACTTC.

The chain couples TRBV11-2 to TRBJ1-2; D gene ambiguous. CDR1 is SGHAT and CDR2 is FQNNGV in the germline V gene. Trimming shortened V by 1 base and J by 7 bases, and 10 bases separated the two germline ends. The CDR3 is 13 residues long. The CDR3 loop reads CASSLGHESGYTF. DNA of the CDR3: TGTGCCAGCAGCTTAGGCCACGAAAGTGGCTACACCTTC.

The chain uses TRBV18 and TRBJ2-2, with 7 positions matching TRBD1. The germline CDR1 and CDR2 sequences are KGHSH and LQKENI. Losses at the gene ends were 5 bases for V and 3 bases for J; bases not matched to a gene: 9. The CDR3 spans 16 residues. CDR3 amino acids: CASSTRTGFDTGELFF. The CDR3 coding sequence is TGTGCCAGCTCAACCCGGACAGGTTTCGACACCGGGGAGCTGTTTTTT.

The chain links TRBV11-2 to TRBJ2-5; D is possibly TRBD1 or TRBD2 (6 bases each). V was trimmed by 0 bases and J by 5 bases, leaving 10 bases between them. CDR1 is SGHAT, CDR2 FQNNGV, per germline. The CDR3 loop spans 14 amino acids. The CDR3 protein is CASSLEGGQETQYF. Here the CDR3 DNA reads TGTGCCAGCAGCTTAGAAGGGGGGCAGGAGACCCAGTACTTC.

The CDR3 DNA follows: TGCGCCAGCAGCCTGGAGGGGGACCTCTCTGGAAACACCATATATTTT. It encodes CASSLEGDLSGNTIYF. V and J are TRBV4-1 and TRBJ1-3; D possibly corresponds to TRBD1 (6 bases). Germline CDR1 MGHRA, CDR2 YSYEKL. The CDR3 length is 16 residues. V lost 4 bases to trimming and J lost 0 bases, with 13 bases between them.

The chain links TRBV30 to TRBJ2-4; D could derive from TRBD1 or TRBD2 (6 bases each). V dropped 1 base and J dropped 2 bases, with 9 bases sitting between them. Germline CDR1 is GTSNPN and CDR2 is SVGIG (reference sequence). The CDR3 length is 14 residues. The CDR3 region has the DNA TGTGCCTGGAGTGAAGGGGGGACCAAAAACATTCAGTACTTC. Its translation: CAWSEGGTKNIQYF.

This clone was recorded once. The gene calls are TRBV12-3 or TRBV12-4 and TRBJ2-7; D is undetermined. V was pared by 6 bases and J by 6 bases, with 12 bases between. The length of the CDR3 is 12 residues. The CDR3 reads CASSKGSSEQYF. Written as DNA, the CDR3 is TGTGCCAGCAGCAAAGGGTCAAGCGAGCAGTACTTC.

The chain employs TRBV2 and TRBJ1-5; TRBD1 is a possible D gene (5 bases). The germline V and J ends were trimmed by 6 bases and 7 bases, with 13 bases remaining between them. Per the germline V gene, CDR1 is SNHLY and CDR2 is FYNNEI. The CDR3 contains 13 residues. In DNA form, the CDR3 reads TGTGCCAGCAGGGAGGGGTGGGAGCAGCCCCAGCATTTT. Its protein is CASREGWEQPQHF.

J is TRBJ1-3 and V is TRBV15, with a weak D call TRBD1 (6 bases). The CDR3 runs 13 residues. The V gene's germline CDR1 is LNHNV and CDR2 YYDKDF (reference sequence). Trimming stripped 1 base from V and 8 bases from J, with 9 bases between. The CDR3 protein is CATSRGSGDTIYF. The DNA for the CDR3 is TGTGCCACCAGCAGAGGATCAGGGGACACCATATATTTT.

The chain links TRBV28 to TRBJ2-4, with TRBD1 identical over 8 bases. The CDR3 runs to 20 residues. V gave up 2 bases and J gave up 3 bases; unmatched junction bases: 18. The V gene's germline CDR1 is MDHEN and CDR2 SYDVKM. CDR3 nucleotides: TGTGCCAGCAGTTTACCGTGGACAGGGTCTCAGGTATCAGTCAAAAACATTCAGTACTTC. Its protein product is CASSLPWTGSQVSVKNIQYF.

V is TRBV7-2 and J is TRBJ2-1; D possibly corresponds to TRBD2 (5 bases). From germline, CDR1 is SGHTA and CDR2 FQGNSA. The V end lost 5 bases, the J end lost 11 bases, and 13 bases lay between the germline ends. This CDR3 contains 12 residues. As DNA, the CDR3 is TGTGCCAGCAGCCCCGACTACCTTAAGCAGTTCTTC. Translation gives CASSPDYLKQFF.

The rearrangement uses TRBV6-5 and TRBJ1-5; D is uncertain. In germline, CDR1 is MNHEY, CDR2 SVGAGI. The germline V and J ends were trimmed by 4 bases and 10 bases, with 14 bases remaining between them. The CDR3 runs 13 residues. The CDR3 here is CASSSIGRTPQHF. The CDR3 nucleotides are TGTGCCAGCAGTTCGATCGGCCGTACCCCCCAGCATTTT.

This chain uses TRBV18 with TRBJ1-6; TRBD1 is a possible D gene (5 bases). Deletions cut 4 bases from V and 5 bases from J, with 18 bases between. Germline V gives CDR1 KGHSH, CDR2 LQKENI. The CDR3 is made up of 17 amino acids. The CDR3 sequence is CASSLSDTGGNNSPLHF. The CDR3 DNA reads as TGTGCCAGCTCACTCTCCGACACAGGCGGTAATAATTCACCCCTCCACTTT.